What follows is one T cell receptor beta chain and its context. The antigen remains undetermined. Repertoires were generated with immunoSEQ multiplex PCR, while TCRdb's copy carries only in-frame clones and drops some. The sample gives tens of thousands of clones, roughly 87% of which show up once; approximately 6.6% is in the top ten. Between the trimmed V and J ends, which lost 0 bases and 2 bases, there was a span of 15 bases. The germline V gene has CDR1 SGHDT and CDR2 YYEEEE. The CDR3 has 16 residues. This entry belongs to a study of lymphopenia after photon versus proton radiotherapy. Study results and caveats: Photon-treated patients lost naive T cells and TCR diversity; proton-treated stayed stable. After lymphocyte nadir, photon-treated repertoires showed oligoclonal expansion, especially CD8+ Temra. Larger post-nadir TCR diversity loss correlated inversely with survival in deceased patients.

This specimen was peripheral blood, taken from a patient treated with proton-based radiotherapy. This sequence was found in a woman between 70 and 85 years old with pancreatic cancer. Some clones in this sample may be carry-over from other donors' samples. The chain employs TRBV5-6 and TRBJ2-7; tentatively, D is TRBD1 or TRBD2 (5 bases each). The CDR3 sequence is CASSLVGTTNPYEQYF. In DNA form, the CDR3 reads TGTGCCAGCAGCTTGGTGGGGACGACAAACCCCTACGAGCAGTACTTC. Combining the CDR3 with reference TRBV5-6 and TRBJ2-7 gives the whole variable domain DAGVTQSPTHLIKTRGQQVTLRCSPKSGHDTVSWYQQALGQGPQFIFQYYEEEERQRGNFPDRFSGHQFPNYSSELNVNALLLGDSALYLCASSLVGTTNPYEQYFGPGTRLTVT.